This T cell receptor (beta chain) was recorded in a study of response to subunit inactivated influenza vaccine. Whole-study results and caveats: The authors put forward the suggestion that each seasonal influenza vaccination may bring in only a limited number of new T cells.

Germline V gene data show CDR1 as LGHNA and CDR2 as YSLEER. The CDR3 consists of 13 residues. J was trimmed by 7 bases and V by 5 bases; bases with no gene match: 7. This clonotype was observed many times. Its antigen is currently unknown. TCRdb re-called the RT-PCR reads through MiXCR, storing one row per CDR3 protein. Of 500,000 to 550,000 distinct CDR3 sequences detected, less than 8% appear once; the ten largest clones hold 10% to 15%. The clonotype originates from a man aged 45 to 75 who received an inactivated influenza vaccine. This rearrangement joins TRBV4-3 to TRBJ2-7; 8 bases map to TRBD1. Sequencing used PBMCs from blood, obtained less than 30 months after vaccination. CDR3 sequence: CASSEWTGWEQYF. CDR3 sequence (DNA): TGCGCCAGCAGCGAGTGGACAGGGTGGGAGCAGTACTTC.